This T cell receptor beta chain was documented in a study of tumor-infiltrating lymphocytes in primary liver carcinoma. Study-level information: The patients comprised men and women between the ages of 30 and 69 years. The yield of productive TCRbeta reads per sample was roughly 3.5 to 7.5 million and was similar across tissue types.

In addition to blood RNA drawn from unsorted whole blood, germline DNA was extracted. They drew about 4.4 milliliters of peripheral blood before surgery. Details on this clonotype: No antigen is known for it.

The authors made TCR beta cDNA from 400 to 550 ng total RNA with a constant-region primer. TCR beta libraries came from three nested multiplex PCR rounds using slightly modified ARM-PCR. Primers for the first two PCR rounds were TRBV1-TRBV30 forward primers and a C-beta reverse primer (roughly 9 cycles per round). TCRdb redid the calling of the multiplex PCR reads with MiXCR, one entry per CDR3 protein. The sample contains almost 200,000 distinct CDR3 sequences, almost 65% of which appear only once. The study's findings and limits: Tumor region pairs outstripped tumor-adjacent and tumor-blood pairs in overlap.

V lost 0 bases and J lost 5; bases outside the gene matches: 4. From germline, CDR1 is SGHRS and CDR2 YFSETQ. There are 14 residues in the CDR3. The V and J genes are TRBV5-1 and TRBJ2-7; 8 bases agree with TRBD2. Sequencing was performed on peripheral blood. This TCR was recovered from a woman aged 55 to 70 with primary liver carcinoma and hepatitis B virus infection. The CDR3 region has the DNA TGCGCCAGCAGCTTGGAAAGCGGGAGCAACGAGCAGTACTTC. This encodes CASSLESGSNEQYF.